The source of this T cell receptor beta chain is a study of blood T cell repertoires in COVID-19. Study in general: There were acute and convalescent COVID-19 samples, and they came from the United States, Italy and Spain. Sources were T cells, B-cell-depleted T cells, or PBMCs; the material itself was cDNA or gDNA.

Original analysis: Estimates of nucleated cell counts were drawn from the amplification of reference gene primers. The repertoire was sequenced with immunoSEQ multiplex PCR; TCRdb's copy has only in-frame clones and lacks some. The DNA was the basis for D and trimming; V, J and clone size are from that table. The sample lists around 200,000 clones, under 85% seen once, with under 8.5% in the top ten. Germline assignment: CDR1 LGHNA and CDR2 YNFKEQ. Trimming took 4 bases from V and 3 from J; bases not matched to a gene: 7. The CDR3 covers 15 residues. The chain is built from TRBV4-2 and TRBJ2-7; 9 positions agree with TRBD1. The sequence was obtained from a human donor in a cohort sampled during active COVID-19. The sequencing sample was made of peripheral blood. Here the CDR3 reads CASSLPGQGFYEQYF. CDR3 bases: TGTGCCAGCAGCCTCCCGGGACAGGGTTTCTACGAGCAGTACTTC.